One sample yielded the 24 T cell receptor beta chains listed below, sequenced in a study of vaccination effects on CD4 cells after COVID-19. Before sequencing, viral peptide pools were used by the ViraFEST assay to expand antigen-specific CD4+ T cells. Subsequent to less than 13 days of culture, CD4+ T cells were isolated. These receptors' antigens are unknown. Clones were sequenced by immunoSEQ multiplex PCR, and TCRdb holds only the in-frame ones, with some missing. Among more than 30,000 clones listed, about 63% were seen once. The sample here was CD4+ T cells from PBMCs cultured with HCoV-229E spike peptides, taken before COVID-19 vaccination. These TCRs come from a human donor who received a COVID-19 vaccine.

Only one count was recorded for this clone. This chain joins TRBV10-3 and TRBJ1-2; a possible D gene is TRBD1 (6 bases). The CDR3 consists of 13 residues. Germline-derived CDR1 and CDR2 are ENHRY and SYGVKD. With 4 bases removed from V and 4 bases from J, the gap between germline ends came to 10 bases. The CDR3 spells CAISVDRSYGYTF. The CDR3 DNA sequence: TGTGCCATCAGTGTAGACAGGTCCTATGGCTACACCTTC.

The chain employs TRBV28 and TRBJ2-3; maybe TRBD2 (5 bases). With 5 bases removed from V and 5 bases from J, the gap between germline ends came to 14 bases. The length of the CDR3 is 14 residues. Looked up from germline, CDR1 is MDHEN and CDR2 is SYDVKM. CDR3 sequence (DNA): TGTGCCAGCAGTAGCGGAGGCTTGGGAGATACGCAGTATTTT. Translated: CASSSGGLGDTQYF.

V and J are TRBV11-3 and TRBJ2-5; no firm D call. CDR3 size: 12 residues. Germline CDR1 and CDR2: SGHNT and YENEEA. Between the trimmed V and J ends, which lost 5 bases and 8 bases, there was a span of 12 bases. The CDR3 nucleotides read TGTGCCAGCAGCATGGACGGCCGCACCCAGTACTTC. It yields the protein CASSMDGRTQYF. Based on the CDR3 plus reference TRBV11-3 and TRBJ2-5, the full variable domain is EAGVVQSPRYKIIEKKQPVAFWCNPISGHNTLYWYLQNLGQGPELLIRYENEEAVDDSQLPKDRFSAERLKGVDSTLKIQPAELGDSAVYLCASSMDGRTQYFGPGTRLLVL.

V is TRBV9 and J is TRBJ2-1; no firm D call. CDR3 length: 13 residues. V was pared by 0 bases and J by 2 bases, with 3 bases between. CDR1 is SGDLS and CDR2 is YYNGEE in the germline V gene. The DNA for the CDR3 is TGTGCCAGCAGCGTAGATCCCTACAATGAGCAGTTCTTC. The encoded protein is CASSVDPYNEQFF.

This clone was counted at least ten times. The J gene is TRBJ2-2, the V gene TRBV6-2 or TRBV6-3; 9 nucleotides align to TRBD1. The J segment lost 8 bases and the V segment lost 6 bases, leaving 10 bases of the junction unmatched. The germline gives CDR1 MNHEY, CDR2 SVGEGT. There are 15 residues in the CDR3. The CDR3 DNA follows: TGTGCCAGCAGCCGGGGACAGGGAAAACCAGGGGAGCTGTTTTTT. Its protein product is CASSRGQGKPGELFF.

The chain combines TRBV4-3 with TRBJ2-1; weak D call: TRBD1 (5 bases). With 2 bases removed from V and 4 bases from J, the gap between germline ends came to 15 bases. Germline loops: CDR1 LGHNA, CDR2 YSLEER. The CDR3 extends over 16 amino acids. CDR3: CASSQFDRGGYNEQFF. The CDR3 DNA reads as TGCGCCAGCAGCCAATTTGATAGGGGTGGGTACAATGAGCAGTTCTTC.

The chain uses TRBV9 and TRBJ2-5; D gene ambiguous. The CDR3 is 13 residues long. Germline CDR1 and CDR2: SGDLS and YYNGEE. V was pared by 3 bases and J by 2 bases, with 8 bases between. The CDR3 protein is CASSALDQETQYF. CDR3 DNA sequence: TGTGCCAGCAGCGCCTTGGATCAAGAGACCCAGTACTTC.

The V gene is TRBV11-2, the J gene TRBJ1-2; D unresolved. Trimming shortened V by 0 bases and J by 3 bases, and 11 bases separated the two germline ends. This CDR3 is built from 15 residues. The V gene's germline CDR1 is SGHAT and CDR2 FQNNGV. The CDR3 protein is CASSLESGSHYGYTF. The CDR3 DNA reads as TGTGCCAGCAGCTTAGAGTCTGGCAGTCACTATGGCTACACCTTC.

The table lists this clone with a few counts. This CDR3 reads CASSFGSGPQNTGELFF. CDR3 coding DNA: TGTGCCAGCAGCTTTGGGTCCGGCCCTCAGAACACCGGGGAGCTGTTTTTT. V is TRBV5-8 and J is TRBJ2-2; D gene unclear. Germline lookup yields CDR1 SGHTS and CDR2 YDEGEE. CDR3 length: 17 amino acids. V was clipped by 2 bases and J by 1 base, with 15 bases between them.

The chain couples TRBV19 to TRBJ1-5; D call uncertain. The V gene's germline CDR1 is LNHDA and CDR2 SQIVND (reference sequence). Trimming removed 6 bases from V and 4 bases from J, with 10 bases in between. The CDR3 has 13 residues. This chain's CDR3 is CASRAPSNQPQHF. In nucleotides, the CDR3 is TGTGCCAGTAGGGCCCCCAGTAATCAGCCCCAGCATTTT.

About this clone: A read error may account for a junction end that differs from germline. V usage is TRBV7-7 and J usage is TRBJ2-5, with a tentative D call TRBD1 (5 bases). This CDR3 is built from 15 residues. Germline V gene sequence: CDR1 SSHAT, CDR2 FNYEAQ (reference sequence). CDR3 nucleotide sequence: TGTGCTAGCAGCTCGGGTCGACAGTGGGAAGAGACCCAGTACTTC. Residues: CASSSGRQWEETQYF.

The rearrangement uses TRBV2 and TRBJ2-5, with 7 bases identical to TRBD2. This CDR3 region has 14 residues. The germline gives CDR1 SNHLY, CDR2 FYNNEI. J lost 5 bases, V lost 6 bases, and 9 bases had no gene match. The CDR3 nucleotides are TGTGCCAGCAGGGGGACTATCCCGGGGGAGACCCAGTACTTC. It translates to CASRGTIPGETQYF.

This sequence joins TRBV3-1 (or the pseudogene TRBV3-2) and TRBJ2-2, with TRBD2 matching 9 bases. The CDR3 length is 15 residues. Germline V CDR1 and CDR2: LGHDT, YNNKEL (reference sequence). Losses at the gene ends were 1 base for V and 5 bases for J; bases not matched to a gene: 2. The DNA for the CDR3 is TGTGCCAGCAGCCAAGTCAGCGGGGGGACCGGGGAGCTGTTTTTT. This translates into CASSQVSGGTGELFF.

The chain has TRBV25-1 and TRBJ2-1, with D hard to call. V shed 1 base and J shed 5 bases, with 9 bases lying between them. This CDR3 is built from 14 residues. The germline V gene has CDR1 MGHDK and CDR2 SYGVNS. The CDR3 DNA is TGTGCCAGCAGTGAATCTCAGGAGAACAATGAGCAGTTCTTC. Encoded protein: CASSESQENNEQFF.

Only a few counts were recorded for this clone. The gene calls are TRBV7-2 and TRBJ1-2; D remains ambiguous. Per germline, CDR1 SGHTA and CDR2 FQGNSA. The V and J ends lost 2 bases and 2 bases respectively, with 12 bases between them. The length of the CDR3 is 15 residues. CDR3 protein: CASSLSSLGNYGYTF. The CDR3 nucleotides are TGTGCCAGCAGCTTATCGTCATTAGGGAACTATGGCTACACCTTC.

This chain joins TRBV6-5 and TRBJ2-5; 11 bases align to TRBD2. Germline trimming cut 0 bases from V and 3 bases from J; bases unmatched to any gene: 3. CDR1 is MNHEY, CDR2 SVGAGI, per germline. CDR3 size: 16 residues. In DNA, the CDR3 is TGTGCCAGCAGTTACTCTGGGACTAGCGGCAAAGAGACCCAGTACTTC. Translation: CASSYSGTSGKETQYF.

In this sample, this clone turned up many times. The chain recombines TRBV4-1 with TRBJ1-2, with D unresolved. Per germline, CDR1 MGHRA and CDR2 YSYEKL. With 0 bases removed from V and 1 base from J, the gap between germline ends came to 9 bases. This CDR3 comprises 15 residues. CDR3 coding DNA: TGCGCCAGCAGCCAAGAGTCGACCCTTAACTATGGCTACACCTTC. Amino acid sequence: CASSQESTLNYGYTF.

The chain uses TRBV5-1 and TRBJ2-7; possibly TRBD2 for D (5 bases). CDR1 SGHRS and CDR2 YFSETQ come from the germline V gene. The CDR3 has 15 residues. V was cut by 4 bases and J by 0 bases, with 14 bases left in between. As DNA, the CDR3 is TGCGCCAGCAGCCTAGGACTGGCTGGCTCCTACGAGCAGTACTTC. It is translated as CASSLGLAGSYEQYF.

The chain recombines TRBV5-1 with TRBJ2-6; D is perhaps TRBD1 (6 bases). Germline V gives CDR1 SGHRS, CDR2 YFSETQ. The CDR3 sequence is 15 residues long. The V end was cut by 1 base, the J end by 2 bases, with 7 bases between. DNA of the CDR3: TGCGCCAGCAGCTTGAGGGGGACTGGGGCCAACGTCCTGACTTTC. As protein: CASSLRGTGANVLTF.

This clone was seen only once. The chain combines TRBV5-1 with TRBJ2-7; D unclear. CDR1 SGHRS and CDR2 YFSETQ come from the germline V gene. The CDR3 consists of 12 residues. With 4 bases removed from V and 7 bases from J, the gap between germline ends came to 12 bases. CDR3 region: CASSASMREQYF. CDR3 nucleotide sequence: TGCGCCAGCAGCGCTTCTATGAGGGAGCAGTACTTC.

The CDR3 nucleotides read TGTGCCAGCGGGCCCCGGGACACCAAAGCTTTCTTT. Encoded protein: CASGPRDTKAFF. The chain joins TRBV6-5 to TRBJ1-1; weak D call: TRBD1 (6 bases). The germline CDR1 and CDR2 sequences are MNHEY and SVGAGI. The CDR3 totals 12 residues. The germline V and J ends were trimmed by 8 bases and 9 bases, with 16 bases remaining between them.

This clone is a singleton in its sample. V usage is TRBV4-2 and J usage is TRBJ2-1; no firm D call. Germline values: CDR1 LGHNA, CDR2 YNFKEQ. V lost 0 bases, J lost 2 bases, and 8 bases lay in between. The length of the CDR3 is 15 residues. This chain's CDR3 is CASSQDWAAYNEQFF. The CDR3 region has the DNA TGTGCCAGCAGCCAAGATTGGGCAGCCTACAATGAGCAGTTCTTC.

The CDR3 bases are TGTGCCAGCTCACCATCTGGCAGGGCGACTGAAGCTTTCTTT. Its protein is CASSPSGRATEAFF. The chain combines TRBV18 with TRBJ1-1, with D maybe TRBD1 (5 bases). The germline gives CDR1 KGHSH, CDR2 LQKENI. The CDR3 contains 14 residues. V lost 2 bases and J lost 5, with 12 bases in between.

J is TRBJ1-3 and V is TRBV2; D perhaps matches TRBD1 (5 bases). The CDR3 spans 14 residues. The ends were cut back, 7 bases at V and 0 bases at J, with 10 bases in the middle. The V gene's germline CDR1 is SNHLY and CDR2 FYNNEI. CDR3 DNA: TGTGCCAGCACCCAGGGTTACTCTGGAAACACCATATATTTT. This encodes CASTQGYSGNTIYF.